This record concerns one T cell receptor beta chain sequence. Its specificity is not known. Other DNA sequences in the sample encode the same CDR3. The data stem from a study of shared clonotypes between healthy human individuals. Study results and limitations: The expectation was that sequencing depth would affect clonotype sharing among donors. In general, naive subsets displayed greater estimated richness than memory subsets did.

Measured with immunoSEQ multiplex PCR; TCRdb has only the in-frame clones, and not every one. Found here are under 2.5 million clones, about nine tenths of them singletons; the top ten hold 0.3% to 0.45%. The CDR3 is 11 residues long. Germline CDR1 reads SQVTM; CDR2 reads ANQGSEA. V was clipped by 4 bases and J by 4 bases, with 5 bases between them. Source material: naive CD4+ T cells from PBMCs. Subset here: CD45RA+ positively selected. The rearrangement joins TRBV29-1 to TRBJ2-1; D is unclear. The sequence was collected from a man in his late teens or twenties in good health. Some clones in this sample may be carry-over from other donors' samples. The CDR3 nucleotides are TGCAGCGTTGGGCAGTACAATGAGCAGTTCTTC. This gives the protein CSVGQYNEQFF.